This record concerns one TCR beta chain sequence. The antigen is undetermined. V dropped 5 bases and J dropped 3 bases, with 14 bases sitting between them. This CDR3 comprises 15 residues. Germline V lookup: CDR1 SGHVS, CDR2 FQNEAQ. The primer mix had 60 Vbeta and 13 Jbeta primers. The assay was immunoSEQ multiplex PCR, and TCRdb's table has in-frame clones only and misses some. The data show 150,000 to 200,000 clones, just over 70% seen once. The sample belongs to a study of cytomegalovirus exposure and HLA in healthy donors. Points from the study as a whole: In a later analysis, specific HLA alleles were associated with approximately 16,000 TCR beta sequences at a 0.05 false discovery rate. A later look showed TCR association rates differing by HLA locus, highest for DRB1 and lowest for HLA-C. Across all donors, roughly uniform sequencing depth was an assumption of the presence/absence analyses.

This sequence originates from a human donor in good health. The chain combines TRBV7-8 with TRBJ1-3; D is possibly TRBD1 (5 bases). The source material was PBMCs. CDR3 amino acids: CASSAGGFFGNTIYF. In DNA, the CDR3 is TGTGCCAGCAGCGCGGGGGGGTTCTTTGGAAACACCATATATTTT.